These 13 T cell receptor beta chains originate from one sample sequenced in a study of cytomegalovirus exposure and HLA in healthy donors. It was with 60 Vbeta and 13 Jbeta primers that the PCR ran. Generated by immunoSEQ multiplex PCR, the TCRdb table keeps only in-frame clones and is missing some. Counted here are approximately 140,000 clones, approximately 71% occurring once; the ten biggest clones make up 4.5% to 6%. The sample was PBMCs. Receptors originate from a woman aged 45-65 years in good health and CMV-seronegative.

This clone was recorded a few times. The genes are TRBV4-2 and TRBJ2-1; TRBD2 aligns across 9 bases. Germline V lookup: CDR1 LGHNA, CDR2 YNFKEQ. This CDR3 is built from 16 residues. V lost 3 bases and J lost 4; bases outside the gene matches: 7. CDR3 protein: CASSQQAGGPYNEQFF. CDR3 DNA sequence: TGTGCCAGCAGCCAGCAAGCGGGGGGCCCATACAATGAGCAGTTCTTC.

CDR3 amino acids: CASSPRGSGETQYF. CDR3 DNA: TGTGCCAGCAGCCCCCGGGGTAGCGGGGAGACCCAGTACTTC. The chain carries TRBV9 and TRBJ2-5; 7 bases map to TRBD2. There are 14 residues in the CDR3. V trimming: 4 bases; J trimming: 5 bases; junction bases outside the gene matches: 8. CDR1 and CDR2 (germline): SGDLS, YYNGEE.

The J gene is TRBJ1-1, the V gene TRBV18; D may be TRBD1 (6 bases). The CDR3 has 14 residues. The V end lost 4 bases, the J end lost 1 base, and 10 bases lay between the germline ends. Looked up from germline, CDR1 is KGHSH and CDR2 is LQKENI. CDR3 nucleotides: TGTGCCAGCTCACAGGAACAGGGGAACACTGAAGCTTTCTTT. It translates to CASSQEQGNTEAFF.

As for this clone: A read error may produce the germline difference seen at one junction end. The rearrangement joins TRBV7-9 to TRBJ2-7, with D unresolved. The CDR3 runs 11 residues. The germline V gene has CDR1 SEHNR and CDR2 FQNEAQ (reference sequence). CDR3: CSSSSLYEQYF. DNA for the CDR3: TGTTCCAGCAGCTCTCTATACGAGCAGTACTTC.

The chain employs TRBV7-2 and TRBJ2-7; D might be TRBD2 (5 bases). The CDR3 contains 14 residues. The V end lost 4 bases, the J end lost 4 bases, and 14 bases lay between the germline ends. Germline V lookup: CDR1 SGHTA, CDR2 FQGNSA. CDR3 residues: CASSSLSWEYEQYF. The DNA for the CDR3 is TGTGCCAGCAGCTCCCTATCCTGGGAGTACGAGCAGTACTTC.

The chain uses TRBV4-1 and TRBJ2-7; 7 positions agree with TRBD2. This CDR3 spans 16 amino acids. Germline assignment: CDR1 MGHRA and CDR2 YSYEKL. The J segment lost 5 bases and the V segment lost 1 base, leaving 11 bases of the junction unmatched. CDR3 sequence (DNA): TGCGCCAGCAGCCAAGGTTGGCTAGCGGTCTTCGACGAGCAGTACTTC. Amino acids: CASSQGWLAVFDEQYF.

The genes are TRBV5-1 and TRBJ1-1; TRBD1 agrees at 9 bases. The CDR3 length is 16 residues. Trimming at V came to 4 bases and at J to 6 bases, leaving 13 bases not matched to a gene. Germline V gene data show CDR1 as SGHRS and CDR2 as YFSETQ. CDR3 loop: CASSLTGTGSGAEAFF. The CDR3 DNA reads as TGCGCCAGCAGCCTGACCGGGACAGGGTCGGGGGCTGAAGCTTTCTTT.

This chain connects TRBV10-3 to TRBJ1-6, with D hard to call. Germline CDR1 ENHRY, CDR2 SYGVKD. The germline V and J ends were trimmed by 5 bases and 9 bases, with 8 bases remaining between them. This CDR3 spans 12 amino acids. The CDR3 nucleotides read TGTGCCATCAGTCTACTCGGTTCACCCCTCCACTTT. This encodes CAISLLGSPLHF.

This clone was observed a single time. The rearrangement uses TRBV5-6 and TRBJ1-5; the match to TRBD1 covers 7 bases. Unmatched junction bases numbered 8, after V lost 4 bases and J lost 7 bases. This CDR3 spans 14 amino acids. Germline V lookup: CDR1 SGHDT, CDR2 YYEEEE. The DNA of the CDR3 is TGTGCCAGCAGCGCACAGGGGTGGAGGCAGCCCCAGCATTTT. Protein product: CASSAQGWRQPQHF.

There are a few counts of this clone. This rearrangement joins TRBV7-2 to TRBJ1-5; TRBD1 is a possible D gene (6 bases). The CDR3 consists of 13 residues. Germline V gives CDR1 SGHTA, CDR2 FQGNSA. V gave up 2 bases and J gave up 6 bases, with 8 bases separating them. DNA for the CDR3: TGTGCCAGCAGCTTAACAGGGATTCAGCCCCAGCATTTT. It translates to CASSLTGIQPQHF.

V is TRBV13 and J is TRBJ1-2, with TRBD1 identical over 7 bases. CDR1 is PRHDT and CDR2 is FYEKMQ in the germline V gene (reference sequence). The CDR3 contains 18 residues. V trimming: 5 bases; J trimming: 3 bases; junction bases outside the gene matches: 18. The CDR3 sequence: CASSQIRGGAVLYYGYTF. The CDR3 DNA follows: TGTGCCAGCAGCCAGATCCGAGGGGGCGCGGTCCTCTACTATGGCTACACCTTC.

The chain links TRBV29-1 to TRBJ2-2, with 8 bases aligning to TRBD1. The V gene's germline CDR1 is SQVTM and CDR2 ANQGSEA. The CDR3 covers 14 residues. Trimming took 5 bases from V and 3 from J; bases not matched to a gene: 5. DNA of the CDR3: TGCAGCGTTTTACAGGGGGTGGACACCGGGGAGCTGTTTTTT. Translated: CSVLQGVDTGELFF.

The V call is TRBV5-1, the J call TRBJ2-5; tentative D call: TRBD1 (5 bases). The CDR3 extends over 14 amino acids. The ends were cut back, 4 bases at V and 0 bases at J, with 10 bases in the middle. CDR1 and CDR2 (germline): SGHRS, YFSETQ. This CDR3 is CASSRQPYQETQYF. The CDR3 nucleotides are TGCGCCAGCAGCCGACAGCCGTACCAAGAGACCCAGTACTTC.